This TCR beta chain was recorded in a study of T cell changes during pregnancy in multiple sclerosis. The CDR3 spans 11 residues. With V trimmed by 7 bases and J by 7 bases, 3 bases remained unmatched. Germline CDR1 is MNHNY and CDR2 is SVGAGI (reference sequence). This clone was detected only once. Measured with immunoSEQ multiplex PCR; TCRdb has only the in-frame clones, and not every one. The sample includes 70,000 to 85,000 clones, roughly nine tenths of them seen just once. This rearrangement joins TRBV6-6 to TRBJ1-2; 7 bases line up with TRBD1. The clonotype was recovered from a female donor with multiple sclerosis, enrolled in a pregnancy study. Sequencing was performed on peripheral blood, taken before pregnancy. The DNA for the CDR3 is TGTGCCAGCAAAGGGACAGCTGGCTACACCTTC. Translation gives CASKGTAGYTF.